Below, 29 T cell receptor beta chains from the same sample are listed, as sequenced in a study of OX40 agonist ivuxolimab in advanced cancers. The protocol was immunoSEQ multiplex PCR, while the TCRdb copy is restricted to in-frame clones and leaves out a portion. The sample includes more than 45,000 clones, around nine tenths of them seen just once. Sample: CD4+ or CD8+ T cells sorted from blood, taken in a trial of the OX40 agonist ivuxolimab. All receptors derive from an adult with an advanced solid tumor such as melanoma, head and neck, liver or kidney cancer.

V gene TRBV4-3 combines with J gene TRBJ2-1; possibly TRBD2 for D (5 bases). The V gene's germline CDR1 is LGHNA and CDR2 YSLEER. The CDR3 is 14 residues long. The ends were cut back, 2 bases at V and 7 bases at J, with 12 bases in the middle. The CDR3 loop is CASSQRRSGNEQFF. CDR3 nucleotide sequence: TGCGCCAGCAGCCAAAGGAGGTCAGGTAATGAGCAGTTCTTC.

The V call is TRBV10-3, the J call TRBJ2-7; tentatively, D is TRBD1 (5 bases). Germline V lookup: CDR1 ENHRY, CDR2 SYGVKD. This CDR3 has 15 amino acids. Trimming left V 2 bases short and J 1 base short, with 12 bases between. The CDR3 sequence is CAISEGHALSYEQYF. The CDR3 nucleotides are TGTGCCATCAGTGAGGGACACGCCTTATCCTACGAGCAGTACTTC.

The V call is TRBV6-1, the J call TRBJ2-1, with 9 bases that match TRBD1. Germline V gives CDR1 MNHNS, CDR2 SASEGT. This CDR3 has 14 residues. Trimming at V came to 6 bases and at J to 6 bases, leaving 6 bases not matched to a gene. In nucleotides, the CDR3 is TGTGCCAGCAGAGGCCGGGACAGGGTCAATGAGCAGTTCTTC. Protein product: CASRGRDRVNEQFF.

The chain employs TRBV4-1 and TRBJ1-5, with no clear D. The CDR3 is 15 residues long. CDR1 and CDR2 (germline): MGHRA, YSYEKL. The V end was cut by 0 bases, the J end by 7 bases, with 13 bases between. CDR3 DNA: TGCGCCAGCAGCCAAGATCTTGACCCTTTCCAGCCCCAGCATTTT. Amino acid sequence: CASSQDLDPFQPQHF.

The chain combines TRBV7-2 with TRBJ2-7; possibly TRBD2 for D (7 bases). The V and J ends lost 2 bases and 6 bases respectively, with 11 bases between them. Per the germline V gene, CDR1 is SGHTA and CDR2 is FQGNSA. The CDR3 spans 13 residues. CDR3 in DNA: TGTGCCAGCAGCTTAAGGGGGGGGATCGAGCAGTACTTC. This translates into CASSLRGGIEQYF.

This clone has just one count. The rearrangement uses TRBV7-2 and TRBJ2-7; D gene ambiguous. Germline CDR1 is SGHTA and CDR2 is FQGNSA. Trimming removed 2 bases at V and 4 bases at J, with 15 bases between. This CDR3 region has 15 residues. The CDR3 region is CASSLLLGRRYEQYF. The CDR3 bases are TGTGCCAGCAGCTTATTGCTAGGGCGTAGGTACGAGCAGTACTTC.

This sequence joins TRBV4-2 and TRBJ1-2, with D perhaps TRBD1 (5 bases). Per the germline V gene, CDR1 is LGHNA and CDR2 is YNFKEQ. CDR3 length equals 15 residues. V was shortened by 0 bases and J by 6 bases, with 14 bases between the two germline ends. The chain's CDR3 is CASSQELEGRDGYTF. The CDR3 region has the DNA TGTGCCAGCAGCCAAGAACTCGAGGGGAGGGATGGCTACACCTTC.

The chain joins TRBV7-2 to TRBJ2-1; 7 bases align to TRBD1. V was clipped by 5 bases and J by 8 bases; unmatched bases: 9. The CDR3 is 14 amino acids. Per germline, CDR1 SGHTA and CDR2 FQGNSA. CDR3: CASSDQITGDEQFF. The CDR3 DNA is TGTGCCAGCAGCGATCAAATAACAGGGGATGAGCAGTTCTTC.

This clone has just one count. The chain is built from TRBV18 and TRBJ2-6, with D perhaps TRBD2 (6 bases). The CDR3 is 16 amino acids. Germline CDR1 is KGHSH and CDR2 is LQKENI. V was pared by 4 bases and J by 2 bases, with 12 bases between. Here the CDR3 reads CASSLKEGAGANVLTF. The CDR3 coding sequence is TGTGCCAGCTCACTCAAGGAGGGTGCTGGGGCCAACGTCCTGACTTTC.

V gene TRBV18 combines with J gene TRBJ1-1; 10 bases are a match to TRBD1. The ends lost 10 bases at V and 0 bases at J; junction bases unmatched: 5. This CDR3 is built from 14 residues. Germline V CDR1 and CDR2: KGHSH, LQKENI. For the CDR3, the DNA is TGTGCCACCAAGGGGACAGGGGTGAACACTGAAGCTTTCTTT. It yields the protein CATKGTGVNTEAFF.

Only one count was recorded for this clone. CDR3 sequence (DNA): TGTGCCAGCAGTCTCAAGGGAGAGACCCAGTACTTC. Protein product: CASSLKGETQYF. The rearrangement joins TRBV7-8 to TRBJ2-5; D is unclear. The CDR3 consists of 12 residues. Trimming stripped 6 bases from V and 4 bases from J, with 9 bases between. Germline lookup yields CDR1 SGHVS and CDR2 FQNEAQ.

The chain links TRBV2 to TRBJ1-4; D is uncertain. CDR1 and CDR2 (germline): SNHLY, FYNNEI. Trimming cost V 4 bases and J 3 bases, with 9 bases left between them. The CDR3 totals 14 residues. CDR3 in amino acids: CASSGALANEKLFF. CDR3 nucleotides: TGTGCCAGCAGTGGGGCACTGGCTAATGAAAAACTGTTTTTT.

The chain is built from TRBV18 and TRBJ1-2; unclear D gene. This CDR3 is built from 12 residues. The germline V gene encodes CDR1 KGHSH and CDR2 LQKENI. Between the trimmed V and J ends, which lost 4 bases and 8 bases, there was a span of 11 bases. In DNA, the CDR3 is TGTGCCAGCTCACTCGGTTCGGACGGCTACACCTTC. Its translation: CASSLGSDGYTF.

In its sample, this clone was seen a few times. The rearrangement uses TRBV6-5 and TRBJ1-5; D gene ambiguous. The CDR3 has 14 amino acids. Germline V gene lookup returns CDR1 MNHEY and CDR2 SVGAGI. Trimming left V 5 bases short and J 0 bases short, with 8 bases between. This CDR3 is CASSTQYSNQPQHF. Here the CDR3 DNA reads TGTGCCAGCAGTACGCAGTATAGCAATCAGCCCCAGCATTTT.

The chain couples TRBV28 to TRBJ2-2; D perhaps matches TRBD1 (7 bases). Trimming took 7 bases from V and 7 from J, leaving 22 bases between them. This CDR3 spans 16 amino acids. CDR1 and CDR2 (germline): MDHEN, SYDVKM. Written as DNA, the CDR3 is TGTGCCAGCATACCTACTACAGGGGCGCGGGGCGGGGAGCTGTTTTTT. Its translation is CASIPTTGARGGELFF.

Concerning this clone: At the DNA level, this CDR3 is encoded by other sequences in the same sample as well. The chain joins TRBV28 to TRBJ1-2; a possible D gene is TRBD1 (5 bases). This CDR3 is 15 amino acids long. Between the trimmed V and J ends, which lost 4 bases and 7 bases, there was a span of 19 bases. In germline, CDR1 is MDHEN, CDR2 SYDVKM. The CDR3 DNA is TGTGCCAGCAGTTCGGACGGGGGTTTGGTTCGTGGCTACACCTTC. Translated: CASSSDGGLVRGYTF.

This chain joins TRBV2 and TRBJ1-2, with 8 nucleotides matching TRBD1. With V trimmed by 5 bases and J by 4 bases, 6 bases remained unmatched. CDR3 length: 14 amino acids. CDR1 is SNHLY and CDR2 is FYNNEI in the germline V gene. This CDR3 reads CASSQTGTGYGYTF. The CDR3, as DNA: TGTGCCAGCAGTCAAACCGGGACAGGCTATGGCTACACCTTC.

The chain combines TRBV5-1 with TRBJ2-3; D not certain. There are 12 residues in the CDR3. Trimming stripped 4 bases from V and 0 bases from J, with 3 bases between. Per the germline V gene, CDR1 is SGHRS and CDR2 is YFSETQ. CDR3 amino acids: CASSISTDTQYF. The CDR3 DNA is TGCGCCAGCAGCATTAGCACAGATACGCAGTATTTT.

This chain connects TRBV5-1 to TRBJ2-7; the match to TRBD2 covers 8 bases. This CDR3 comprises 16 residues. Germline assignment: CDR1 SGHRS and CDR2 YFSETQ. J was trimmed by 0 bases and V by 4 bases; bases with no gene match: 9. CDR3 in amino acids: CASSVGTSGSSYEQYF. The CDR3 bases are TGCGCCAGCAGCGTCGGCACTAGCGGCAGCTCCTACGAGCAGTACTTC.

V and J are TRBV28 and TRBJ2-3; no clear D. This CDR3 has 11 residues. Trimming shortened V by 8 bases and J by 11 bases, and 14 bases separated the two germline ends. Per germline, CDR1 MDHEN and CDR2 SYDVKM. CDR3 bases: TGTGCCAGCGGAGACGCTTTATTGCAGTATTTT. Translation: CASGDALLQYF.

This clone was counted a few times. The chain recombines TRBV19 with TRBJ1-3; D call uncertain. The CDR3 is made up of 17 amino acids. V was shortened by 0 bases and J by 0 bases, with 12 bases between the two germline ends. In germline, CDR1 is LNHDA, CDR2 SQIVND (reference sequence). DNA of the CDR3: TGTGCCAGTAGTATAGATCAGTCCTCCACCTCTGGAAACACCATATATTTT. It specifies CASSIDQSSTSGNTIYF.

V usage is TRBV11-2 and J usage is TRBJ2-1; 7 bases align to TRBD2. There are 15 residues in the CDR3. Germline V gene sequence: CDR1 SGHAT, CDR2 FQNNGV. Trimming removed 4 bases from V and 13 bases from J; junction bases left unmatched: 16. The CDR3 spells CASSSSGTNPLAQFF. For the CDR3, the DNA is TGTGCCAGCAGCTCTTCCGGGACTAACCCTTTAGCCCAGTTCTTC.

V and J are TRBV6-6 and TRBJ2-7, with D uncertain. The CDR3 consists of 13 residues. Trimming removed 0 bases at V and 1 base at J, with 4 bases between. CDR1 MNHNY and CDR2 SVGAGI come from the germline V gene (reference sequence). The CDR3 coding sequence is TGTGCCAGCAGTTACTCAGCTTCCTACGAGCAGTACTTC. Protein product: CASSYSASYEQYF.

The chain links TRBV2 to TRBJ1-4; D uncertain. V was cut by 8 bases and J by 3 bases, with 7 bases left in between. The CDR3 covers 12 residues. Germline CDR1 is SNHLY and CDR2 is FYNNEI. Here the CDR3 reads CASSRPNEKLFF. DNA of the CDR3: TGTGCCAGCTCTCGGCCTAATGAAAAACTGTTTTTT.

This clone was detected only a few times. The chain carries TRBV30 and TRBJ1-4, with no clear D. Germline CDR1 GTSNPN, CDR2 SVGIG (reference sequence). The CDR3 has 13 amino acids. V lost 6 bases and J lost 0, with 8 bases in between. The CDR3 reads CACEISTNEKLFF. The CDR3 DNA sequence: TGTGCCTGCGAGATATCAACTAATGAAAAACTGTTTTTT.

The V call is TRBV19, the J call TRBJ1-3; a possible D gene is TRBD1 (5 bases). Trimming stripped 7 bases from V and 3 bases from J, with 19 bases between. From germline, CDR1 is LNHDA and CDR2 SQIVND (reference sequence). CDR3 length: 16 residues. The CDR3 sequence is CASTDDRQGSGNTIYF. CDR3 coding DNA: TGTGCCAGTACTGATGACCGGCAGGGAAGTGGAAACACCATATATTTT.

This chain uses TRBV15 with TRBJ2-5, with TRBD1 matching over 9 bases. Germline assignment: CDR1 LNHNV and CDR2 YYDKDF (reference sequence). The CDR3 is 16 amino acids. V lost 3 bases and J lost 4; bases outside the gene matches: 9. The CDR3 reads CATSRFGDREGETQYF. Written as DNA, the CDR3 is TGTGCCACCAGCAGGTTTGGGGACAGGGAGGGAGAGACCCAGTACTTC.

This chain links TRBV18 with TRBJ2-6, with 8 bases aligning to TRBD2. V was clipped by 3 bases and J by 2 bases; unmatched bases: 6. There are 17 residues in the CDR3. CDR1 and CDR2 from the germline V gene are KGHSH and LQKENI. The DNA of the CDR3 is TGTGCCAGCTCACCGAGAGCGGGAGCCCCTGGGGCCAACGTCCTGACTTTC. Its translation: CASSPRAGAPGANVLTF. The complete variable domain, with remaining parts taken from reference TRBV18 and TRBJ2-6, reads NAGVMQNPRHLVRRRGQEARLRCSPMKGHSHVYWYRQLPEEGLKFMVYLQKENIIDESGMPKERFSAEFPKEGPSILRIQQVVRGDSAAYFCASSPRAGAPGANVLTFGAGSRLTVL.

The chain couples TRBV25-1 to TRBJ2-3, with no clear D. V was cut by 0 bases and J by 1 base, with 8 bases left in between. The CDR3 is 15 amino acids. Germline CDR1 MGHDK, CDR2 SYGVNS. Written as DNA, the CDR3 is TGTGCCAGCAGTGAATATAGTTTAGGCACAGATACGCAGTATTTT. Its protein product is CASSEYSLGTDTQYF.